This T cell receptor beta chain comes out of a study of cytomegalovirus exposure and HLA in healthy donors listed by TCRdb under 2017. Context from the whole study: According to a later analysis, the 120 or so validation repertoires were produced on the same platform as the 666 repertoires of the first cohort. The study aimed to test whether cataloging public T cell receptors could reveal signatures of past pathogen exposure. A separate validation cohort of about 110 different subjects was used in addition to the roughly 670-subject first cohort. High-throughput TCR immunosequencing, statistical association of individual TCRs with disease status, and machine learning were combined to predict cytomegalovirus infection status.

General conclusions and limits of the study: It was suggested by the authors that the approach could potentially be generalized to other disease states and immunological phenotypes. In both the original and validation cohorts, the classifier was reported to diagnose cytomegalovirus status with high specificity and sensitivity. In vitro tests confirmed that a few of the cytomegalovirus-associated TCR beta chains recognize cytomegalovirus antigens. The validation cohort had no HLA typing available for a later analysis, so co-occurrence within that cohort was assessed over all 130 or so repertoires. While some public TCRs were present in many individuals, most TCR sequences turned up only very rarely across donors. Of the cluster scores, about 94% were above 0 in a later analysis, which found that TCRs clustered in the first cohort also tended to co-occur in the 120 or so validation repertoires. In the study, some 160 TCR beta chains were listed as associated with cytomegalovirus.

Separate from the approximately 700-subject first cohort, the validation cohort of roughly 130 subjects was the group to which the donors belonged. In the case of this clone: Its antigen remains undetermined. The input lacks base qualities; no much larger clone sits a single base away.

CDR1 and CDR2, looked up from the germline V gene, are SGHDT and YYEEEE. The germline ends are 24 bases apart after V is trimmed by 6 bases and J by 1 base. The CDR3 has 18 amino acids, counting the end cysteine and phenylalanine. Of the read, only the CDR3 DNA is kept; its 54 bases are in frame from base 1. Receptor libraries were prepared by the immunoSEQ multiplex PCR assay. The published analysis was carried out like this. A statistical classification framework was built to diagnose cytomegalovirus status from the catalog of TCR beta chain sequences. TCRdb holds this immuneACCESS table with in-frame rearrangements only. Some clones are missing; in checked studies, unresolved V genes explain under half, and the rest has no known cause. V and J calls and clone size are given by that table; D and trimming were obtained from the DNA. The sample contains 220,000 or so clones, less than 85% of them found a single time. 4.5% to 6% of the sample rests with the top ten.

The sequenced sample consisted of PBMCs. The receptor was isolated from a woman under 30 in good health and CMV-seronegative. The sequence is built from TRBV5-6 and TRBJ2-3, with TRBD1 tentatively as D gene (5 bases match). The nucleotide sequence reads as follows: TGTGCCAGCAACTCCCGCGTGGGGCGCCCCGGTGGCACAGATACGCAGTATTTT. This is translated as CASNSRVGRPGGTDTQYF.